A single TCR beta chain is shown here with its context. The data are from a study of CD8 T cells in Susac syndrome. The RNA input was roughly 0.45 to 1 ug, and it was reverse transcribed with random hexamers. TCRdb reanalysed the immunoSEQ multiplex PCR reads using MiXCR and keeps one entry per CDR3 protein. The repertoire holds over 150,000 distinct CDR3 sequences, just under 95% seen once, with 0.099% in the top ten. From germline, CDR1 is SGHTS and CDR2 YDEGEE. The length of the CDR3 is 14 residues. V dropped 3 bases and J dropped 5 bases, with 15 bases sitting between them. CD8+ and CD4+ T cells from blood underwent TCR beta sequencing, which was carried out in a high-throughput format.

The V gene is TRBV5-8, the J gene TRBJ2-7; the D is unclear. Material: CD4+ T cells from PBMCs. The receptor was derived from a human donor with Susac syndrome. The CDR3 DNA reads TGTGCCAGCAGCTATGAGTGGGGTGGGGACGAGCAGTACTTC. It specifies CASSYEWGGDEQYF.